The rows below give T cell receptor beta chains drawn from one sample of a study of identical twins. TCRdb independently ran MiXCR on the 5' RACE reads; one entry per CDR3 protein. There are about 100,000 distinct CDR3 sequences in the sample; 5.9% occur only once, and 12% lies in the top ten. The sample taken for sequencing was memory T cells sorted from blood. The receptors were gathered from a woman between 45 and 65 years old in good health. Both conserved end residues are part of each CDR3. D genes are given only for firm matches. Rows give clone size only sometimes, using once, few, many, or a class for an expanded clone.

V gene	D gene	clone size	J gene	CDR3 protein	CDR3 DNA
TRBV29-1	.	many	TRBJ2-6	CSVEGGANVLTF	TGCAGCGTGGAGGGGGGGGCCAACGTCCTGACTTTC
TRBV11-2	.	many	TRBJ1-1	CASSFRGLTEAFF	TGTGCCAGCAGCTTTAGAGGACTCACTGAAGCTTTCTTT
TRBV29-1	TRBD1	many	TRBJ1-6	CSVRYRGNSPLHF	TGCAGCGTTAGATACAGGGGGAATTCACCCCTCCACTTT
TRBV7-3	TRBD1	few	TRBJ2-5	CASSLSGGEATQYF	TGTGCCAGCAGCTTATCAGGGGGCGAAGCGACCCAGTACTTC
TRBV5-1	.	many	TRBJ1-1	CASSLYGGAVTEAFF	TGCGCCAGCAGCTTGTATGGGGGGGCCGTCACTGAAGCTTTCTTT
TRBV6-5	.	many	TRBJ1-2	CASSGQTYGYTF	TGTGCCAGCTCCGGACAGACCTATGGCTACACCTTC
TRBV5-1	TRBD2	.	TRBJ2-4	CASSPTTSAIAKNIQYF	TGCGCCAGCAGCCCTACCACTAGCGCGATAGCCAAAAACATTCAGTACTTC
TRBV7-9	.	many	TRBJ2-7	CASSPGGTFSYEQYF	TGTGCCAGCAGCCCAGGAGGGACGTTCTCCTACGAGCAGTACTTC
TRBV11-2	.	many	TRBJ2-2	CASSLDGSATGELFF	TGTGCCAGCAGCTTAGATGGGTCGGCCACCGGGGAGCTGTTTTTT
TRBV5-6	.	many	TRBJ2-1	CASSYFIGSPRGSYNEQFF	TGTGCCAGCAGCTACTTTATAGGTTCTCCCAGGGGCTCCTACAATGAGCAGTTCTTC
TRBV10-3	.	many	TRBJ2-1	CAISDSGSYNEQFF	TGTGCCATCAGTGATTCTGGTAGCTACAATGAGCAGTTCTTC
TRBV7-9	TRBD2	many	TRBJ2-3	CASRHSIAGNTDTQYF	TGTGCCAGCAGACATTCAATAGCGGGCAACACAGATACGCAGTATTTT
TRBV29-1	.	many	TRBJ1-2	CSVGADKNYGYTF	TGCAGCGTTGGTGCTGATAAGAACTATGGCTACACCTTC
TRBV11-2	TRBD2	few	TRBJ2-3	CASSLPGWTSASTDTQYF	TGTGCCAGCAGCTTACCTGGGTGGACTAGCGCGAGCACAGATACGCAGTATTTT
TRBV12-5	TRBD2	many	TRBJ2-1	CASGLGRTSGRNEQFF	TGTGCTAGTGGTTTGGGTCGGACTAGCGGGAGGAATGAGCAGTTCTTC
TRBV12-3/TRBV12-4	.	many	TRBJ2-2	CASSPPVNTGELFF	TGTGCCAGCAGTCCCCCAGTAAACACCGGGGAGCTGTTTTTT
TRBV7-9	.	many	TRBJ1-2	CASSSRQTNYGYTF	TGTGCCAGCAGCTCGAGACAGACTAACTATGGCTACACCTTC
TRBV27	TRBD2	many	TRBJ2-1	CASRPTLAATYNEQFF	TGTGCCAGCAGGCCTACTCTAGCGGCTACCTACAATGAGCAGTTCTTC
TRBV3-1	.	many	TRBJ2-3	CASSQDLRSDTQYF	TGTGCCAGCAGCCAAGATCTTCGATCAGATACGCAGTATTTT